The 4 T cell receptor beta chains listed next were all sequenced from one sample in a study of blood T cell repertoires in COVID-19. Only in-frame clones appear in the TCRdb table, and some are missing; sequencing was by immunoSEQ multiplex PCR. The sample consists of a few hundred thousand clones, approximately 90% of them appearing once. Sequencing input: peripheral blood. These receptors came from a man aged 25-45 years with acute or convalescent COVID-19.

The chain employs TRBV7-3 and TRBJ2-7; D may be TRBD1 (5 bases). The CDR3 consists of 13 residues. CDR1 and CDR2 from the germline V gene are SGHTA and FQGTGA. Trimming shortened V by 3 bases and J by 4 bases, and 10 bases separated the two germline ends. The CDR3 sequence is CASSLGPIYEQYF. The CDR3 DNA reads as TGTGCCAGCAGCTTGGGGCCCATTTACGAGCAGTACTTC.

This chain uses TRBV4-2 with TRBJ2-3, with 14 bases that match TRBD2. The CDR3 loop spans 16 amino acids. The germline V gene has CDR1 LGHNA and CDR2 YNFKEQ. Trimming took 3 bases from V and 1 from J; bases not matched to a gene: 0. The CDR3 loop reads CASSQTSGGGTDTQYF. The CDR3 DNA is TGTGCCAGCAGCCAGACTAGCGGGGGGGGCACAGATACGCAGTATTTT.

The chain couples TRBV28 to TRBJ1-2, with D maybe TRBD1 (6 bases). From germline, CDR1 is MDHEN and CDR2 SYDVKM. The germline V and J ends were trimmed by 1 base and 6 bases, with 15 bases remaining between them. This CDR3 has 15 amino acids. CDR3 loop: CASSLSQGRINGYTF. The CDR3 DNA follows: TGTGCCAGCAGTTTATCACAGGGACGCATTAATGGCTACACCTTC.

The DNA of the CDR3 is TGTGCCAGCACGGCAGGGCGATACTACGAGCAGTACTTC. Translated: CASTAGRYYEQYF. The chain has TRBV6-6 and TRBJ2-7; tentatively, D is TRBD1 (5 bases). Looked up from germline, CDR1 is MNHNY and CDR2 is SVGAGI (reference sequence). V was clipped by 7 bases and J by 3 bases, with 13 bases between them. The CDR3 has 13 amino acids.